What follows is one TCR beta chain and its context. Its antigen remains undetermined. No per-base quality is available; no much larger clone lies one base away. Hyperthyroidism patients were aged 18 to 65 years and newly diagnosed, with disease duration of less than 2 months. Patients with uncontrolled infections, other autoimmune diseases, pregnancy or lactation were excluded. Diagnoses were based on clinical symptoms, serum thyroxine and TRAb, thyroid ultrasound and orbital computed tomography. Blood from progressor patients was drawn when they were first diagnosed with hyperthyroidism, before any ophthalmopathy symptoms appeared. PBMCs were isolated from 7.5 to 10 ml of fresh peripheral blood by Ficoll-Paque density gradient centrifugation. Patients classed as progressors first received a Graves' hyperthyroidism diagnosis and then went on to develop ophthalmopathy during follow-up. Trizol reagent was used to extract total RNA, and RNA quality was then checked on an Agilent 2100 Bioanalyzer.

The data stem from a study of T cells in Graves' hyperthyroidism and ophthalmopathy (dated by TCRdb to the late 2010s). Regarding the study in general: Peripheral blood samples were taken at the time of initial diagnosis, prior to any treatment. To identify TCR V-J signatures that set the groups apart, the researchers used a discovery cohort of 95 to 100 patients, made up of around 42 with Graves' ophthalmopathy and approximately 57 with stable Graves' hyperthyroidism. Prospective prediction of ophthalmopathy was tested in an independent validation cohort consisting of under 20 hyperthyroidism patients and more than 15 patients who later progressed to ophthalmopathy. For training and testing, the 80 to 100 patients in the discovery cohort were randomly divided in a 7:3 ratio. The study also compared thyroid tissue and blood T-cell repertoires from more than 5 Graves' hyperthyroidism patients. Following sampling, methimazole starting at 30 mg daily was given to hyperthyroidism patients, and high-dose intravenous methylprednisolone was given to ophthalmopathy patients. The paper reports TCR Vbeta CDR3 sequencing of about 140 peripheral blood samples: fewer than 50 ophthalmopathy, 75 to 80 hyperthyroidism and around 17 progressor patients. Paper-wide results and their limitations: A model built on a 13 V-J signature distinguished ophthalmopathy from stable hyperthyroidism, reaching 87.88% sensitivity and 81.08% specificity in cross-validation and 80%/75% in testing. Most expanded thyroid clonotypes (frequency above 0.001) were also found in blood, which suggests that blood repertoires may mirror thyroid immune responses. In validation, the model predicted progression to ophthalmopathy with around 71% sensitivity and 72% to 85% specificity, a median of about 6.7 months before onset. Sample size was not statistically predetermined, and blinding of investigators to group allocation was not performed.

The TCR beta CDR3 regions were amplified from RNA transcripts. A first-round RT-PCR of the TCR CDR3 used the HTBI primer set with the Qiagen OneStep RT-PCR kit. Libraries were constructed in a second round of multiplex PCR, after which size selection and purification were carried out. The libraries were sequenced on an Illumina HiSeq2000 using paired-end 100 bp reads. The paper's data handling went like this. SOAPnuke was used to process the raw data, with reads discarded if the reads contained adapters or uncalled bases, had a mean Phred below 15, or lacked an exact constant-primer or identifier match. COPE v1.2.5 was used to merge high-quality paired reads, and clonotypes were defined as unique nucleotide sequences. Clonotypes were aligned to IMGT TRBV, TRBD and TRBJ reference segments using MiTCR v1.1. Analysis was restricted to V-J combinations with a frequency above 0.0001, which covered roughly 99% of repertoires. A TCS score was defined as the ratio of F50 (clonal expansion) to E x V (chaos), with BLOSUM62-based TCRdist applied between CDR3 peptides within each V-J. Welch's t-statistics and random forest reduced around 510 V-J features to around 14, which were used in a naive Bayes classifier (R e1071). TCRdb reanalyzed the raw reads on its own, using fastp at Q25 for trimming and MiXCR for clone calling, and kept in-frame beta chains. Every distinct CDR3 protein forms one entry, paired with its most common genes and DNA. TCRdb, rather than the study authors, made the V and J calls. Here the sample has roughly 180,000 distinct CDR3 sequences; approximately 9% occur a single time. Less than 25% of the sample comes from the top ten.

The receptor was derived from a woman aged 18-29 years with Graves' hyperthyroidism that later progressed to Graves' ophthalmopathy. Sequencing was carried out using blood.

The CDR3 sequence is CASSSDYLKSTDTQYF. Here is the DNA: TGTGCCAGCAGTTCAGACTACCTAAAAAGCACAGATACGCAGTATTTT. Recombination linked TRBV6-5 to TRBJ2-3; the D region possibly corresponds to TRBD2 (5 bases align). V is cut by 4 bases and J by 0 bases, and the space between the germline ends is 14 bases. The germline V gene sets CDR1 to MNHEY and CDR2 to SVGAGI. From its cysteine to its phenylalanine, the CDR3 spans 16 amino acids. Of all the DNA, just the CDR3 is kept, 48 bases in frame from base 1.